The clone carrying this T cell receptor (beta chain) was found a few times. Its cognate antigen is unknown. This sample is drawn from a study of PD-1 blockade in classical Hodgkin lymphoma. Across the whole study: Treatment was intravenous nivolumab, 3 mg/kg every 2 weeks, until progression. General study points: By C4D1 there was a significant rise in CD4+ TCR diversity but not in CD8+ TCR diversity. It was among complete responders that baseline diversity resembled that of newly diagnosed patients.

Sequencing was performed with immunoSEQ multiplex PCR; in TCRdb, only in-frame clones are kept and a portion is missing. The table lists tens of thousands of clones, roughly 73% of them singletons. With V trimmed by 0 bases and J by 2 bases, 5 bases remained unmatched. From germline, CDR1 is LNHDA and CDR2 SQIVND (reference sequence). The CDR3 runs 16 residues. Time point described: cycle 4 day 1 (C4D1), after six to seven weeks of nivolumab. All patients relapsed after autologous stem cell transplantation, and brentuximab vedotin exposure varied. The V gene is TRBV19, the J gene TRBJ2-3; 7 nucleotides align to TRBD2. The origin of this receptor is a human donor with classical Hodgkin lymphoma. The input for sequencing was peripheral blood mononuclear cells (PBMCs), taken before the fourth cycle of nivolumab. CDR3 residues: CASSIDGGGFTDTQYF. Written as DNA, the CDR3 is TGTGCCAGTAGTATAGATGGCGGGGGATTCACAGATACGCAGTATTTT. Full variable domain (rest looked up from reference TRBV19 and TRBJ2-3): DGGITQSPKYLFRKEGQNVTLSCEQNLNHDAMYWYRQDPGQGLRLIYYSQIVNDFQKGDIAEGYSVSREKKESFPLTVTSAQKNPTAFYLCASSIDGGGFTDTQYFGPGTRLTVL.